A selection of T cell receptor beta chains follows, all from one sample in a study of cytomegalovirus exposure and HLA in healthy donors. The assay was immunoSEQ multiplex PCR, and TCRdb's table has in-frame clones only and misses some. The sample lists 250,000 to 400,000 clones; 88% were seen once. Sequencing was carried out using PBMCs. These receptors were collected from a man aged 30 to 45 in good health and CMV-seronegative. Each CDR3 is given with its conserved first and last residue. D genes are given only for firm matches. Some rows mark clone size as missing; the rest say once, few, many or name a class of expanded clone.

CDR3aa: CASSSQTDTQYF
CDR3nt: TGTGCCAGTTCTTCACAGACAGATACGCAGTATTTT
j_gene: TRBJ2-3
abundance: once
v_gene: TRBV9
d_gene: .

CDR3aa: CASSPGMSSYEQYF
CDR3nt: TGTGCCAGCAGTCCGGGGATGAGCTCCTACGAGCAGTACTTC
j_gene: TRBJ2-7
abundance: few
v_gene: TRBV25-1
d_gene: .

CDR3aa: CASRGAGSNQPQHF
CDR3nt: TGTGCCAGCAGAGGAGCGGGGAGCAATCAGCCCCAGCATTTT
j_gene: TRBJ1-5
abundance: .
v_gene: TRBV6-1
d_gene: .

CDR3aa: CASSLSDQETQYF
CDR3nt: TGTGCCAGCAGCTTATCTGACCAAGAGACCCAGTACTTC
j_gene: TRBJ2-5
abundance: .
v_gene: TRBV7-2
d_gene: .

CDR3aa: CASRSGGNQPQHF
CDR3nt: TGTGCCAGCAGATCAGGGGGCAATCAGCCCCAGCATTTT
j_gene: TRBJ1-5
abundance: .
v_gene: TRBV19
d_gene: .

CDR3aa: CASIMGRGQNQPQHF
CDR3nt: TGTGCCAGCATCATGGGCAGGGGGCAAAATCAGCCCCAGCATTTT
j_gene: TRBJ1-5
abundance: .
v_gene: TRBV7-2
d_gene: TRBD1

CDR3aa: CARDEKGAAKNIQYF
CDR3nt: TGTGCCAGAGATGAGAAGGGGGCAGCCAAAAACATTCAGTACTTC
j_gene: TRBJ2-4
abundance: .
v_gene: TRBV27
d_gene: TRBD1

CDR3aa: CASSPQETGLAWEKLFF
CDR3nt: TGTGCCAGCTCACCACAGGAGACAGGGCTAGCGTGGGAAAAACTGTTTTTT
j_gene: TRBJ1-4
abundance: .
v_gene: TRBV18
d_gene: TRBD1

CDR3aa: CASSPVLSGLSYEQYF
CDR3nt: TGTGCCAGCTCACCCGTCCTTAGCGGGCTCTCCTACGAGCAGTACTTC
j_gene: TRBJ2-7
abundance: .
v_gene: TRBV18
d_gene: TRBD2

CDR3aa: CASSARGSNQPQHF
CDR3nt: TGTGCCAGCAGCGCCCGGGGGAGCAATCAGCCCCAGCATTTT
j_gene: TRBJ1-5
abundance: .
v_gene: TRBV7-8
d_gene: .

CDR3aa: CASSLWWRGETQYF
CDR3nt: TGTGCCAGCAGTTTATGGTGGCGGGGAGAGACCCAGTACTTC
j_gene: TRBJ2-5
abundance: .
v_gene: TRBV27
d_gene: .

CDR3aa: CASSSGQGVRTEAFF
CDR3nt: TGTGCCAGCAGCTCGGGACAGGGGGTTCGGACTGAAGCTTTCTTT
j_gene: TRBJ1-1
abundance: .
v_gene: TRBV2
d_gene: TRBD1

CDR3aa: CASSSLAGGTDTQYF
CDR3nt: TGTGCCAGCAGTTCACTAGCGGGGGGCACAGATACGCAGTATTTT
j_gene: TRBJ2-3
abundance: .
v_gene: TRBV27
d_gene: TRBD2

CDR3aa: CASGGSSRSGANVLTF
CDR3nt: TGTGCCAGCGGAGGCAGCTCCCGCTCTGGGGCCAACGTCCTGACTTTC
j_gene: TRBJ2-6
abundance: .
v_gene: TRBV19
d_gene: .

CDR3aa: CASSEWGFGNQPQHF
CDR3nt: TGTGCCAGCAGTGAATGGGGCTTTGGCAATCAGCCCCAGCATTTT
j_gene: TRBJ1-5
abundance: .
v_gene: TRBV6-1
d_gene: .

CDR3aa: CASSTSGPYTDTQYF
CDR3nt: TGCGCCAGCAGTACTAGCGGACCATACACAGATACGCAGTATTTT
j_gene: TRBJ2-3
abundance: .
v_gene: TRBV5-1
d_gene: TRBD2

CDR3aa: CASSWTGLAEQFF
CDR3nt: TGCGCCAGCAGTTGGACAGGGCTGGCTGAGCAGTTCTTC
j_gene: TRBJ2-1
abundance: .
v_gene: TRBV10-1
d_gene: TRBD1

CDR3aa: CASSREVAGSNEQFF
CDR3nt: TGTGCCAGCAGCCGCGAGGTGGCGGGGTCCAATGAGCAGTTCTTC
j_gene: TRBJ2-1
abundance: .
v_gene: TRBV7-9
d_gene: .

CDR3aa: CASSINGPNQPQHF
CDR3nt: TGTGCCAGTAGTATAAATGGGCCCAATCAGCCCCAGCATTTT
j_gene: TRBJ1-5
abundance: .
v_gene: TRBV19
d_gene: .

CDR3aa: CASSWYRGSYNEQFF
CDR3nt: TGTGCCAGCAGCTGGTACAGGGGTTCCTACAATGAGCAGTTCTTC
j_gene: TRBJ2-1
abundance: .
v_gene: TRBV11-2
d_gene: TRBD1

CDR3aa: CASSQGLAGQETQYF
CDR3nt: TGTGCCAGCAGCCAGGGACTAGCGGGACAAGAGACCCAGTACTTC
j_gene: TRBJ2-5
abundance: once
v_gene: TRBV7-2
d_gene: TRBD2

CDR3aa: CASSEGLNYGYTF
CDR3nt: TGCGCCAGCAGCGAGGGACTGAACTATGGCTACACCTTC
j_gene: TRBJ1-2
abundance: once
v_gene: TRBV5-1
d_gene: .

CDR3aa: CASSARDRGDWYGYTF
CDR3nt: TGTGCCAGCAGCGCCCGGGACAGGGGCGATTGGTATGGCTACACCTTC
j_gene: TRBJ1-2
abundance: few
v_gene: TRBV5-4
d_gene: TRBD1

CDR3aa: CATSDPGMNTEAFF
CDR3nt: TGTGCTACGTCCGATCCAGGAATGAACACTGAAGCTTTCTTT
j_gene: TRBJ1-1
abundance: .
v_gene: TRBV12-5
d_gene: .

CDR3aa: CAWSVMAVDEQYF
CDR3nt: TGTGCCTGGAGTGTAATGGCAGTCGACGAGCAGTACTTC
j_gene: TRBJ2-7
abundance: .
v_gene: TRBV30
d_gene: .

CDR3aa: CASSSGLKVGNQPQHF
CDR3nt: TGTGCCAGCAGTTCGGGTCTTAAGGTGGGCAATCAGCCCCAGCATTTT
j_gene: TRBJ1-5
abundance: .
v_gene: TRBV6-6
d_gene: .

CDR3aa: CASSLRKGGGF
CDR3nt: TGTGCCAGCAGCCTCCGAAAGGGTGGAGGTTTC
j_gene: TRBJ1-2
abundance: .
v_gene: TRBV5-8
d_gene: .

CDR3aa: CASSSQTKSYNEQFF
CDR3nt: TGTGCCAGCAGCTCCCAGACAAAATCCTACAATGAGCAGTTCTTC
j_gene: TRBJ2-1
abundance: once
v_gene: TRBV5-6
d_gene: .

CDR3aa: CASSLVQNYGYTF
CDR3nt: TGTGCCAGCAGCTTAGTACAGAACTATGGCTACACCTTC
j_gene: TRBJ1-2
abundance: .
v_gene: TRBV7-2
d_gene: .

CDR3aa: CASSFSSGMDGQPQHF
CDR3nt: TGTGCCAGCAGTTTTTCATCGGGGATGGATGGGCAGCCCCAGCATTTT
j_gene: TRBJ1-5
abundance: once
v_gene: TRBV2
d_gene: .

CDR3aa: CASSGQGYTEAFF
CDR3nt: TGTGCCAGTAGTGGACAGGGATACACTGAAGCTTTCTTT
j_gene: TRBJ1-1
abundance: .
v_gene: TRBV19
d_gene: TRBD1

CDR3aa: CASSDGYGNQPQHF
CDR3nt: TGTGCCAGCAGTGACGGGTACGGCAATCAGCCCCAGCATTTT
j_gene: TRBJ1-5
abundance: .
v_gene: TRBV25-1
d_gene: .

CDR3aa: CASSTDRGNTEAFF
CDR3nt: TGTGCCAGTAGCACTGACAGGGGGAACACTGAAGCTTTCTTT
j_gene: TRBJ1-1
abundance: .
v_gene: TRBV19
d_gene: TRBD1

CDR3aa: CASSFGTYQWEEQYF
CDR3nt: TGTGCCAGCAGCTTTGGGACTTATCAGTGGGAAGAGCAGTACTTC
j_gene: TRBJ2-7
abundance: .
v_gene: TRBV5-4
d_gene: .

CDR3aa: CASSLGSNEQFF
CDR3nt: TGCGCCAGCAGCTTGGGGAGCAATGAGCAGTTCTTC
j_gene: TRBJ2-1
abundance: .
v_gene: TRBV5-1
d_gene: .

CDR3aa: CASSQVRTVVAEQYF
CDR3nt: TGTGCCAGCAGCCAAGTGAGGACAGTAGTTGCCGAGCAGTACTTC
j_gene: TRBJ2-7
abundance: .
v_gene: TRBV14
d_gene: .

CDR3aa: CASSFDSYSNQPQHF
CDR3nt: TGTGCCAGCAGTTTTGACAGTTATAGCAATCAGCCCCAGCATTTT
j_gene: TRBJ1-5
abundance: .
v_gene: TRBV6-5
d_gene: .

CDR3aa: CASSYRTGGHYGYTF
CDR3nt: TGTGCCAGCAGTTACAGGACAGGGGGCCACTATGGCTACACCTTC
j_gene: TRBJ1-2
abundance: .
v_gene: TRBV6-6
d_gene: TRBD1

CDR3aa: CASSWGDFPLEQFF
CDR3nt: TGCGCCAGCAGCTGGGGGGACTTTCCTCTTGAGCAGTTCTTC
j_gene: TRBJ2-1
abundance: once
v_gene: TRBV5-1
d_gene: .

CDR3aa: CASSQKTGSTNEKLFF
CDR3nt: TGTGCCAGCAGTCAGAAGACAGGTTCAACTAATGAAAAACTGTTTTTT
j_gene: TRBJ1-4
abundance: .
v_gene: TRBV9
d_gene: .